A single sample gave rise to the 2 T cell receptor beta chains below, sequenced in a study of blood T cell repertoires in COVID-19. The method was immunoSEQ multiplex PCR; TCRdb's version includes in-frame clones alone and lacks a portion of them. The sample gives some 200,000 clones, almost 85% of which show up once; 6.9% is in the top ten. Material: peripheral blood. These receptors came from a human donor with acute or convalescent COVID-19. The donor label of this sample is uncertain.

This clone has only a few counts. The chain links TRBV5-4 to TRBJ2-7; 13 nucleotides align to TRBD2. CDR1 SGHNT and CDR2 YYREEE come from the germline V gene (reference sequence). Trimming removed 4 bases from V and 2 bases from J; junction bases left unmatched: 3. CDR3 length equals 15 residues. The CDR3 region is CASSPGLAGTYEQYF. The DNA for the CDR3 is TGTGCCAGCAGCCCGGGACTAGCGGGGACCTACGAGCAGTACTTC. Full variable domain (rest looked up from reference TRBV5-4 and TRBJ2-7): ETGVTQSPTHLIKTRGQQVTLRCSSQSGHNTVSWYQQALGQGPQFIFQYYREEENGRGNFPPRFSGLQFPNYSSELNVNALELDDSALYLCASSPGLAGTYEQYFGPGTRLTVT.

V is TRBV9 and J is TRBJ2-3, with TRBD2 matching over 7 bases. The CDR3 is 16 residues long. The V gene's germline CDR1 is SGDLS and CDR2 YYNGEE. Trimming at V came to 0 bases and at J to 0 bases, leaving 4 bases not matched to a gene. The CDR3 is CASSVEGLSSTDTQYF. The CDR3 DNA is TGTGCCAGCAGCGTAGAGGGACTATCTAGCACAGATACGCAGTATTTT.